These 27 T cell receptor beta chains came from one sample sequenced in a study of cytomegalovirus exposure and HLA in healthy donors. The primer mix had 60 Vbeta and 13 Jbeta primers. Data came from immunoSEQ multiplex PCR; TCRdb stores just in-frame clones and leaves some out. The sample has about 160,000 clones, 70% to 80% seen once. Sequencing was performed on PBMCs. These TCRs come from a man aged 50 to 59 in good health and CMV-seropositive.

V and J are TRBV7-9 and TRBJ1-1, with TRBD1 identical over 10 bases. V was pared by 3 bases and J by 8 bases, with 3 bases of the junction left unmatched. The CDR3 is 13 amino acids. CDR1 and CDR2 (germline): SEHNR, FQNEAQ (reference sequence). The chain's CDR3 is CASSFGDRGEAFF. The CDR3 DNA sequence: TGTGCCAGCAGCTTTGGGGACAGGGGAGAAGCTTTCTTT.

The chain is built from TRBV30 and TRBJ1-1; perhaps TRBD1 as D (5 bases). Germline V gives CDR1 GTSNPN, CDR2 SVGIG (reference sequence). This CDR3 has 14 residues. V was trimmed by 6 bases and J by 0 bases, leaving 14 bases between them. This CDR3 reads CACDRQPMNTEAFF. Here the CDR3 DNA reads TGTGCCTGCGACAGACAACCGATGAACACTGAAGCTTTCTTT.

The rearrangement joins TRBV5-1 to TRBJ1-2; 7 nucleotides line up with TRBD1. CDR1 SGHRS and CDR2 YFSETQ come from the germline V gene. Losses at the gene ends were 4 bases for V and 2 bases for J; bases not matched to a gene: 2. The CDR3 is 13 amino acids. The CDR3 DNA is TGCGCCAGCAGCGCGGGACAGAACTATGGCTACACCTTC. This codes for CASSAGQNYGYTF.

This chain links TRBV5-1 with TRBJ2-7; the D gene is possibly TRBD1 (6 bases). CDR1 and CDR2 (germline): SGHRS, YFSETQ. The CDR3 totals 16 residues. The V end lost 0 bases, the J end lost 4 bases, and 17 bases lay between the germline ends. This CDR3 is CASSLEVQGLGYEQYF. DNA of the CDR3: TGCGCCAGCAGCTTGGAGGTACAGGGTTTAGGTTACGAGCAGTACTTC.

The chain recombines TRBV4-2 with TRBJ1-3; possibly TRBD1 for D (6 bases). This CDR3 comprises 16 residues. Germline CDR1 and CDR2: LGHNA and YNFKEQ. V gave up 3 bases and J gave up 4 bases, with 16 bases separating them. CDR3 DNA: TGTGCCAGCAGCCAGCCTGGGACATCGGCGGGAAACACCATATATTTT. It yields the protein CASSQPGTSAGNTIYF.

This chain connects TRBV30 to TRBJ2-3, with 9 bases that match TRBD2. The ends lost 2 bases at V and 5 bases at J; junction bases unmatched: 26. There are 21 residues in the CDR3. From germline, CDR1 is GTSNPN and CDR2 SVGIG (reference sequence). CDR3 in amino acids: CAWSWTYGQRGDPLTGDTQYF. In nucleotides, the CDR3 is TGTGCCTGGAGTTGGACCTACGGGCAGCGGGGGGATCCCTTAACCGGAGATACGCAGTATTTT.

This sequence joins TRBV7-8 and TRBJ1-5; 9 bases map to TRBD1. V shed 3 bases, J shed 7 bases, and the junction held 7 bases outside the gene matches. The length of the CDR3 is 15 residues. Germline CDR1 SGHVS, CDR2 FQNEAQ. CDR3 region: CASSLGRTGDQPQHF. Here the CDR3 DNA reads TGTGCCAGCAGCTTGGGGCGGACAGGGGACCAGCCCCAGCATTTT.

This clone was observed a single time. The rearrangement uses TRBV6-1 and TRBJ1-6; D might be TRBD1 (5 bases). From germline, CDR1 is MNHNS and CDR2 SASEGT. This CDR3 region has 19 residues. Trimming removed 2 bases at V and 7 bases at J, with 24 bases between. The CDR3 region is CASSETLTTLSKGNSPLHF. In DNA form, the CDR3 reads TGTGCCAGCAGTGAAACCCTAACGACACTATCAAAGGGGAATTCACCCCTCCACTTT.

V is TRBV19 and J is TRBJ1-1; 8 bases map to TRBD1. J was trimmed by 8 bases and V by 4 bases; bases with no gene match: 0. The CDR3 has 11 residues. The germline V gene has CDR1 LNHDA and CDR2 SQIVND (reference sequence). The CDR3 bases are TGTGCCAGTAGTAGGGACAGGGAAGCTTTCTTT. Its protein is CASSRDREAFF. The complete variable domain, with remaining parts taken from reference TRBV19 and TRBJ1-1, reads DGGITQSPKYLFRKEGQNVTLSCEQNLNHDAMYWYRQDPGQGLRLIYYSQIVNDFQKGDIAEGYSVSREKKESFPLTVTSAQKNPTAFYLCASSRDREAFFGQGTRLTVV.

The chain has TRBV27 and TRBJ1-2, with TRBD1 as a possible D gene (5 bases). Germline CDR1 is MNHEY and CDR2 is SMNVEV (reference sequence). Trimming took 6 bases from V and 4 from J, leaving 18 bases between them. The CDR3 length is 15 residues. The DNA for the CDR3 is TGTGCCAGCAGGACAATTTCAGGGCTTTTCTATGGCTACACCTTC. Translated: CASRTISGLFYGYTF.

The chain carries TRBV13 and TRBJ1-1; no reliable D call. The germline V gene has CDR1 PRHDT and CDR2 FYEKMQ (reference sequence). Trimming took 5 bases from V and 7 from J, leaving 14 bases between them. This CDR3 comprises 13 residues. The CDR3, as DNA: TGTGCCAGCAGCCCGCGGGAGGCCAGTGAAGCTTTCTTT. Its translation: CASSPREASEAFF.

The V call is TRBV12-5, the J call TRBJ2-3; no clear D gene. The V gene's germline CDR1 is LGHNT and CDR2 FRNRAP. V was clipped by 1 base and J by 4 bases, with 9 bases between them. This CDR3 comprises 14 residues. CDR3 sequence: CASGLETGSDTQYF. The DNA for the CDR3 is TGTGCTAGTGGTTTGGAGACTGGGTCAGATACGCAGTATTTT.

This chain uses TRBV12-5 with TRBJ2-5; TRBD2 matches at 10 bases. Germline CDR1 reads LGHNT; CDR2 reads FRNRAP. The CDR3 has 18 residues. The ends lost 6 bases at V and 4 bases at J; junction bases unmatched: 17. DNA for the CDR3: TGTGCTAGTGGATTTGGGCTAGCGGGGGCCACGTTAATAGAGACCCAGTACTTC. Protein: CASGFGLAGATLIETQYF.

The CDR3 nucleotides are TGTGCCAGCAGCGTAACCCTCCTACCGGGACAGGGAGGCAATGAGCAGTTCTTC. This encodes CASSVTLLPGQGGNEQFF. This chain joins TRBV9 and TRBJ2-1; 9 bases are a match to TRBD1. Looked up from germline, CDR1 is SGDLS and CDR2 is YYNGEE. The CDR3 runs 18 residues. Losses at the gene ends were 1 base for V and 6 bases for J; bases not matched to a gene: 14.

This clone was counted between two and nine times. The genes are TRBV28 and TRBJ1-1, with TRBD1 as a possible D gene (6 bases). The CDR3 consists of 15 residues. The germline V and J ends were trimmed by 7 bases and 0 bases, with 15 bases remaining between them. From germline, CDR1 is MDHEN and CDR2 SYDVKM. In nucleotides, the CDR3 is TGTGCCAGCAAGACAGGATCGATCATGAACACTGAAGCTTTCTTT. Translated, it gives CASKTGSIMNTEAFF.

The genes are TRBV5-8 and TRBJ1-1; a weak D match, TRBD1 (6 bases). This CDR3 comprises 15 residues. Germline V gene data show CDR1 as SGHTS and CDR2 as YDEGEE. Trimming cost V 1 base and J 5 bases, with 15 bases left between them. This chain's CDR3 is CASSLYGGRGTEAFF. In nucleotides, the CDR3 is TGTGCCAGCAGCTTGTATGGGGGGAGGGGGACTGAAGCTTTCTTT.

The genes are TRBV6-5 and TRBJ1-2; no reliable D call. CDR3 size: 16 residues. The V and J ends lost 0 bases and 4 bases respectively, with 15 bases between them. The germline V gene encodes CDR1 MNHEY and CDR2 SVGAGI. The CDR3 DNA reads TGTGCCAGCAGTTACTCGAACACAGCCATTTTCTATGGCTACACCTTC. As protein: CASSYSNTAIFYGYTF.

This clone was detected only a few times. The rearrangement joins TRBV5-5 to TRBJ2-7; TRBD2 agrees at 10 bases. The V and J ends lost 1 base and 1 base, in that order; junction bases with no gene match: 11. Germline V gene sequence: CDR1 SGHKS, CDR2 YYEKEE (reference sequence). This CDR3 is built from 18 residues. The CDR3: CASSLIALAGPNSYEQYF. The DNA of the CDR3 is TGTGCCAGCAGCTTGATCGCACTAGCGGGGCCTAATTCCTACGAGCAGTACTTC.

This chain connects TRBV5-4 to TRBJ1-2, with TRBD1 identical over 7 bases. V lost 4 bases, J lost 5 bases, and 8 bases stayed unmatched. Germline-derived CDR1 and CDR2 are SGHNT and YYREEE (reference sequence). This CDR3 has 14 amino acids. CDR3 coding DNA: TGTGCCAGCAGCATAGCGGGACAGCCTTATGGCTACACCTTC. This gives the protein CASSIAGQPYGYTF.

The V gene is TRBV5-1, the J gene TRBJ2-3; D uncertain. Deletions cut 0 bases from V and 1 base from J, with 12 bases between. Germline values: CDR1 SGHRS, CDR2 YFSETQ. The CDR3 extends over 16 amino acids. CDR3 sequence reads: CASSLDGDIGTDTQYF. The CDR3 nucleotides are TGCGCCAGCAGCTTGGACGGTGATATTGGCACAGATACGCAGTATTTT.

This chain links TRBV5-4 with TRBJ1-2; D gene uncertain. V shed 4 bases and J shed 8 bases, with 12 bases lying between them. Looked up from germline, CDR1 is SGHNT and CDR2 is YYREEE (reference sequence). There are 12 residues in the CDR3. The CDR3 nucleotides are TGTGCCAGCAGCACCCCGGGGAGCGGCTACACCTTC. Its translation: CASSTPGSGYTF.

This clone has only a few counts. Additional DNA sequences in this sample encode the identical CDR3. The chain joins TRBV19 to TRBJ2-5; TRBD2 agrees at 9 bases. From germline, CDR1 is LNHDA and CDR2 SQIVND (reference sequence). The CDR3 sequence is 15 residues long. With V trimmed by 3 bases and J by 5 bases, 7 bases remained unmatched. The CDR3 nucleotides are TGTGCCAGTAGTATTAGCGGGGGAAGGGAGGAGACCCAGTACTTC. Translated: CASSISGGREETQYF.

This clone was seen just once. The chain has TRBV2 and TRBJ2-3; TRBD2 agrees at 13 bases. Germline V gene lookup returns CDR1 SNHLY and CDR2 FYNNEI. V lost 6 bases to trimming and J lost 8 bases; unmatched junction nucleotides: 8. CDR3 length: 15 amino acids. CDR3 sequence reads: CASSTGLAGAGTQYF. DNA for the CDR3: TGTGCCAGCAGCACAGGACTAGCGGGGGCAGGTACGCAGTATTTT.

V usage is TRBV6-6 and J usage is TRBJ2-7; tentative D call: TRBD1 (6 bases). Germline CDR1 and CDR2: MNHNY and SVGAGI (reference sequence). This CDR3 is built from 11 residues. V lost 5 bases and J lost 7, with 9 bases in between. CDR3 region: CASSKGVEQYF. CDR3 nucleotides: TGTGCCAGCAGTAAGGGGGTTGAGCAGTACTTC.

This rearrangement joins TRBV19 to TRBJ1-1; 12 bases agree with TRBD1. The V and J ends lost 8 bases and 3 bases, in that order; junction bases with no gene match: 7. CDR3 length: 15 residues. Germline V gene lookup returns CDR1 LNHDA and CDR2 SQIVND (reference sequence). The CDR3 nucleotides read TGTGCCAGTTCCGGGACAGGGGGCGCGTACACTGAAGCTTTCTTT. Translation: CASSGTGGAYTEAFF.

The rearrangement links TRBV18 to TRBJ1-5; D unresolved. The CDR3 spans 15 residues. Germline-derived CDR1 and CDR2 are KGHSH and LQKENI. The V end lost 0 bases, the J end lost 5 bases, and 11 bases lay between the germline ends. The CDR3 loop is CASSPPGRFYQPQHF. The CDR3 DNA reads as TGTGCCAGCTCACCACCGGGGAGGTTCTATCAGCCCCAGCATTTT.

Only one count was recorded for this clone. The rearrangement uses TRBV20-1 and TRBJ2-2; the D gene is possibly TRBD1 (5 bases). The germline CDR1 and CDR2 sequences are DFQATT and SNEGSKA (reference sequence). Trimming removed 3 bases at V and 13 bases at J, with 12 bases between. This CDR3 comprises 11 residues. CDR3 in amino acids: CSARDNVGLFF. The DNA of the CDR3 is TGCAGTGCTAGGGACAACGTCGGGCTGTTTTTT.